The present TCR beta chain was sequenced within a study of blood T cells in healthy people across ages. Next came a second PCR, run for roughly 7 to 12 cycles, which used a sample-barcoded 5' primer along with a J-beta primer mix. Through a template-switch adaptor with 12 random nucleotides, each cDNA molecule received a tag. No fewer than 2.5 million CDR3-containing paired-end reads came from each sample. TCRdb processed the 5' RACE reads anew with MiXCR; each CDR3 protein has one entry. In the table there are about 1,400,000 distinct CDR3 sequences, around 39% of which are singletons. The CDR3 has 14 amino acids. With 3 bases removed from V and 10 bases from J, the gap between germline ends came to 18 bases. Germline assignment: CDR1 ENHRY and CDR2 SYGVKD. Peripheral blood from each donor was collected in a volume of about 9.9 milliliters. This clonotype was detected only once.

V and J are TRBV10-3 and TRBJ1-1; maybe TRBD1 (5 bases). The sequenced sample consisted of blood. This TCR was recovered from a woman aged 18-29 years in good health. Written as DNA, the CDR3 is TGTGCCATCAGTGAATCGGGGGACGCCTCTGGAGCTTTCTTT. Translation gives CAISESGDASGAFF.